What follows are 5 T cell receptor beta chains derived from one specimen sequenced in a study of blood T cell repertoires in COVID-19. Here immunoSEQ multiplex PCR was the method, and the copy in TCRdb shows in-frame clones only, minus some. Of some 41,000 clones in the sample, about four fifths are singletons; the top ten hold around two fifths. Sample: peripheral blood. Receptor source: a woman of 80 years or more with active or convalescent COVID-19.

CDR3: CASSPGLNTEAFF. DNA for the CDR3: TGTGCCAGCAGCCCCGGGTTGAACACTGAAGCTTTCTTT. This chain connects TRBV7-6 to TRBJ1-1; D is undetermined. This CDR3 spans 13 amino acids. V was cut by 5 bases and J by 0 bases, with 7 bases left in between. Looked up from germline, CDR1 is SGHVS and CDR2 is FNYEAQ.

The gene calls are TRBV6-5 and TRBJ1-4; D might be TRBD1 (5 bases). Germline loops: CDR1 MNHEY, CDR2 SVGAGI. The CDR3 is 15 residues long. V dropped 6 bases and J dropped 7 bases, with 18 bases sitting between them. In DNA, the CDR3 is TGTGCCAGCAGCCCGAACTTGGGGGGTACTGAAAAACTGTTTTTT. It translates to CASSPNLGGTEKLFF.

The chain recombines TRBV6-5 with TRBJ2-5, with 8 positions matching TRBD1. With 5 bases clipped from V and 4 bases from J, the junction kept 9 bases outside the gene matches. This CDR3 is built from 15 residues. Germline-derived CDR1 and CDR2 are MNHEY and SVGAGI. The CDR3 DNA follows: TGTGCCAGCAGTAAGGTCAGGGGGCCTTCAGAGACCCAGTACTTC. Its protein product is CASSKVRGPSETQYF.

The V gene is TRBV4-2, the J gene TRBJ1-2; TRBD1 aligns across 7 bases. Germline CDR1 and CDR2: LGHNA and YNFKEQ. The CDR3 has 15 residues. Trimming at V came to 5 bases and at J to 0 bases, leaving 6 bases not matched to a gene. The CDR3 DNA reads TGTGCCAGCAGCAAACCGACAGGGACTAACTATGGCTACACCTTC. Its translation: CASSKPTGTNYGYTF.

CDR3 region: CAISESEGAGQPQHF. In DNA, the CDR3 is TGTGCCATCAGTGAGTCCGAGGGGGCTGGGCAGCCCCAGCATTTT. The chain combines TRBV10-3 with TRBJ1-5; 7 nucleotides line up with TRBD1. The CDR3 is made up of 15 amino acids. With 0 bases clipped from V and 7 bases from J, the junction kept 6 bases outside the gene matches. Germline assignment: CDR1 ENHRY and CDR2 SYGVKD.